This note documents a single T cell receptor (beta chain) sequence. Its antigen is not identified. The PCR was carried out with 60 Vbeta primers and 13 Jbeta primers. The data were produced by immunoSEQ multiplex PCR, yet TCRdb's version contains in-frame clones alone and is incomplete. This table holds fewer than 100,000 clones, 60% to 85% found once. The ends lost 7 bases at V and 9 bases at J; junction bases unmatched: 12. The CDR3 extends over 15 amino acids. CDR1 and CDR2 from the germline V gene are SNHLY and FYNNEI. Everyone who donated was a healthy bone marrow donor. This specimen comes from a study of cytomegalovirus exposure and HLA in healthy donors. Study-level findings and limits: Sequencing likely caused a cluster of highly shared sequence variants.

The rearrangement links TRBV2 to TRBJ2-1; TRBD2 matches at 10 bases. This sequence was found in a male donor in good health and CMV-seronegative. The material sequenced was PBMCs. The CDR3 region has the DNA TGTGCCAGCACCGAACGCAGCGGGAGGGCCGGTGAGCAGTTCTTC. Translating it yields CASTERSGRAGEQFF.